This T cell receptor beta chain was documented in a study of cytomegalovirus exposure and HLA in healthy donors. Study as a whole: As released early, the data held about 85 million unique TCRs from HLA-typed donors.

With respect to this clone: What it binds is not known.

The study ran its PCR with 60 Vbeta and 13 Jbeta primers. The method was immunoSEQ multiplex PCR; TCRdb's version includes in-frame clones alone and lacks a portion of them. The table lists about 150,000 clones, around 78% of them singletons, with around 3.1% in the top ten. All donors participated as healthy donors of bone marrow. At sampling all donors were nominally healthy, likely with unrecorded immune exposures. CDR1 and CDR2 (germline): SGHTA, FQGNSA. V lost 4 bases and J lost 2; bases outside the gene matches: 9. This CDR3 comprises 16 residues. Study-wide results and limits: Follow-up analysis later connected one missense variant in DCLRE1C with trimming of TCR beta V- and J-genes.

Sequencing input: PBMCs. The chain couples TRBV7-2 to TRBJ1-2; 8 nucleotides match TRBD1. This sequence originates from a woman in her forties or fifties in good health and CMV-seropositive. In nucleotides, the CDR3 is TGTGCCAGCAGCTCGGACAGGGTGCGGGGAAACTATGGCTACACCTTC. Translating it yields CASSSDRVRGNYGYTF.